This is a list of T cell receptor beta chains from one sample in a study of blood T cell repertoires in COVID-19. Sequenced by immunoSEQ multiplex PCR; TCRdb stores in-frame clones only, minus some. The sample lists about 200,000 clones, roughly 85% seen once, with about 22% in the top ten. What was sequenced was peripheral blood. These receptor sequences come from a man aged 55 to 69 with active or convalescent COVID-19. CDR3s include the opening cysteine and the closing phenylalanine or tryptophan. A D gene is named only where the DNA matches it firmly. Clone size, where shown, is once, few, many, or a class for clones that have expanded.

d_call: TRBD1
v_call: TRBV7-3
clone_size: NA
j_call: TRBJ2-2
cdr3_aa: CASSLRGQGVPTNTGELFF
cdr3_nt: TGTGCCAGCAGCTTACGCGGACAGGGGGTACCTACGAACACCGGGGAGCTGTTTTTT

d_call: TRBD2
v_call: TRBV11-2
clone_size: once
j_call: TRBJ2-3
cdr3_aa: CASSRAGGSTDTQYF
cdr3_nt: TGTGCCAGCAGTCGAGCGGGGGGGAGCACAGATACGCAGTATTTT

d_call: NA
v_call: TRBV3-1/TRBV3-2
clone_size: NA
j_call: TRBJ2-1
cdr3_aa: CASSLDTYNEQFF
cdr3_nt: TGTGCCAGCAGCCTGGACACCTACAATGAGCAGTTCTTC

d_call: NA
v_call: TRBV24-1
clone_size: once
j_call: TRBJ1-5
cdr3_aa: CATSGSGLAGQPQHF
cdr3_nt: TGTGCCACCAGTGGGTCGGGTTTAGCGGGTCAGCCCCAGCATTTT

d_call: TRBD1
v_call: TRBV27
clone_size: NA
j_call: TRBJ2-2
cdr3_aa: CASTGQGTGELFF
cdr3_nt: TGTGCCAGCACGGGACAGGGGACCGGGGAGCTGTTTTTT

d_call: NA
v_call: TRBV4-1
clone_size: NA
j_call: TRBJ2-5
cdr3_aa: CASSQASRETQYF
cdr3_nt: TGCGCCAGCAGCCAAGCATCGAGAGAGACCCAGTACTTC

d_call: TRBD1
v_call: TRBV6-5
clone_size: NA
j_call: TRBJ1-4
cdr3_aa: CASSRTGSGEKLFF
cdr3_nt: TGTGCCAGCAGTCGGACAGGGAGCGGTGAAAAACTGTTTTTT

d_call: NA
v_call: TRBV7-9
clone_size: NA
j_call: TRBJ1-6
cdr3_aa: CASSLGRRNSPLHF
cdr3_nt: TGTGCCAGCAGCTTAGGACGGCGGAATTCACCCCTCCACTTT

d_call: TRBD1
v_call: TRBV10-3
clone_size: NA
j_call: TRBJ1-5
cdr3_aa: CAISESTGRGQPQHF
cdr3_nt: TGTGCCATCAGTGAGTCGACAGGGAGAGGTCAGCCCCAGCATTTT

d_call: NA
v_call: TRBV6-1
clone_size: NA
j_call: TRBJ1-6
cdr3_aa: CASSEAPGLGSPLHF
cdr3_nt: TGTGCCAGCAGTGAAGCACCAGGGTTGGGTTCACCCCTCCACTTT

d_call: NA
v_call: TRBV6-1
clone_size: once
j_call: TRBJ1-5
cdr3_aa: CASSEIQGQPQHF
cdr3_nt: TGTGCCAGCAGTGAAATCCAGGGGCAGCCCCAGCATTTT

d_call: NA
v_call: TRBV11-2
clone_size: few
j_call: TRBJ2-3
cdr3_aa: CASSLEFTSTDTQYF
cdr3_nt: TGTGCCAGCAGCTTAGAATTCACTAGCACAGATACGCAGTATTTT

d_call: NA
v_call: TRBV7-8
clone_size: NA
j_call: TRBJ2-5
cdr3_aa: CASSRNQETQYF
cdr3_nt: TGTGCCAGCAGCCGTAATCAAGAGACCCAGTACTTC

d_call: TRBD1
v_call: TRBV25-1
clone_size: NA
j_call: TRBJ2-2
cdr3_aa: CASSRTGGTGELFF
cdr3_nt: TGTGCCAGCAGTAGGACAGGGGGCACCGGGGAGCTGTTTTTT

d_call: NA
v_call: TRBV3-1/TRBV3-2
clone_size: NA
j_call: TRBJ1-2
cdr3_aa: CASSQGQGQGYGYTF
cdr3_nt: TGTGCCAGCAGCCAAGGTCAGGGGCAAGGCTATGGCTACACCTTC

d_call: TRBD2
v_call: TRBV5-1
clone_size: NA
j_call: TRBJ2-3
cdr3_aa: CASSQTSGGPLSTDTQYF
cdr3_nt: TGCGCCAGCAGCCAAACTAGCGGGGGGCCACTCAGCACAGATACGCAGTATTTT

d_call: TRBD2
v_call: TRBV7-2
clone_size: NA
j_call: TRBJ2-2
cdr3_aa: CASSFDSGGTGELFF
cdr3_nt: TGTGCCAGCAGCTTTGATAGCGGGGGAACCGGGGAGCTGTTTTTT

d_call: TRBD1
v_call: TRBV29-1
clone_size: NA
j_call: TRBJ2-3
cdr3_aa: CSVEGAGTGTASTDTQYF
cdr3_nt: TGCAGCGTTGAAGGGGCCGGGACAGGGACGGCTAGCACAGATACGCAGTATTTT

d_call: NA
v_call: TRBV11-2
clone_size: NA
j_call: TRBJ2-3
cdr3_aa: CASSLEYAGTDTQYF
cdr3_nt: TGTGCCAGCAGCTTAGAGTATGCGGGGACAGATACGCAGTATTTT

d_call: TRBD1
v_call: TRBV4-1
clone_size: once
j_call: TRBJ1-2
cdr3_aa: CASSPDGTANYGYTF
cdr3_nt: TGCGCCAGCAGCCCAGACGGGACAGCTAACTATGGCTACACCTTC

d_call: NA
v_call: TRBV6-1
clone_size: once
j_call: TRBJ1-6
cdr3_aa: CASSERIWNSPLHF
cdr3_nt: TGTGCCAGCAGTGAGCGGATTTGGAATTCACCCCTCCACTTT

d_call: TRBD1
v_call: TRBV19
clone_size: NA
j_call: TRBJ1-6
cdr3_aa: CASSEDRGNSPLHF
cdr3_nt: TGTGCCAGTAGTGAAGACAGGGGAAATTCACCCCTCCACTTT

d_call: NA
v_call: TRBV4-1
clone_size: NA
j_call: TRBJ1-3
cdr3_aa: CASSPQSTPTGSGNTIYF
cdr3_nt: TGCGCCAGCAGCCCGCAATCCACTCCGACAGGCTCTGGAAACACCATATATTTT

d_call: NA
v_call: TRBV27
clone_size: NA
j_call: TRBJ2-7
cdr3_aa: CASSMNRESYEQYF
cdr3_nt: TGTGCCAGCAGTATGAACAGGGAGTCCTACGAGCAGTACTTC

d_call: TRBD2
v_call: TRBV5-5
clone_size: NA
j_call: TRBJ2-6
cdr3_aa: CASSRAGDGANVLTF
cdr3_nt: TGTGCCAGCAGCCGGGCGGGGGATGGGGCCAACGTCCTGACTTTC

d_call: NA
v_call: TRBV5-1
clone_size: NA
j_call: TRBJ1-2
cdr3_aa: CASSLVPGSRYGYTF
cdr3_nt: TGCGCCAGCAGCTTGGTGCCAGGAAGCCGCTATGGCTACACCTTC

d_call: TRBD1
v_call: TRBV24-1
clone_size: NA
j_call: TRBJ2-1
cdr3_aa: CATSDPGQVNEQFF
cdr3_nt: TGTGCCACCAGTGACCCGGGACAGGTCAATGAGCAGTTCTTC

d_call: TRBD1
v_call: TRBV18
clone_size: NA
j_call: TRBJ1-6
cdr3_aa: CASSRQGGLENSPLHF
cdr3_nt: TGTGCCAGCTCACGTCAGGGGGGCTTGGAGAATTCACCCCTCCACTTT

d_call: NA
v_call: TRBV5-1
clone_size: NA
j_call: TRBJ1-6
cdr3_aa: CASSLQGSGSPLHF
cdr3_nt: TGCGCCAGCAGCTTACAGGGCTCAGGGTCACCCCTCCACTTT

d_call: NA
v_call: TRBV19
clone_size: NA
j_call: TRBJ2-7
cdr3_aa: CASSINFPDEQYF
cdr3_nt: TGTGCCAGTAGTATAAATTTCCCGGACGAGCAGTACTTC

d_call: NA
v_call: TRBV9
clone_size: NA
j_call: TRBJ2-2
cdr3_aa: CASSPLGGGYTGELFF
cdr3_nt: TGTGCCAGCAGCCCATTGGGGGGGGGCTATACCGGGGAGCTGTTTTTT

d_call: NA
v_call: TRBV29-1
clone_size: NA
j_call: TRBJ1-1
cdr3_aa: CSVRGVRTEAFF
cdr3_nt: TGCAGCGTTCGGGGGGTAAGAACTGAAGCTTTCTTT

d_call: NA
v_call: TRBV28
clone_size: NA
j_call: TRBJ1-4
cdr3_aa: CASSSRTATNEKLFF
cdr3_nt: TGTGCCAGCAGTTCAAGGACAGCAACTAATGAAAAACTGTTTTTT

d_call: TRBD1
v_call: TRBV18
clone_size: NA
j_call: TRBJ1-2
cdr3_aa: CASSPGTGPPVNGYTF
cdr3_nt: TGTGCCAGCTCACCAGGGACAGGGCCCCCGGTTAATGGCTACACCTTC

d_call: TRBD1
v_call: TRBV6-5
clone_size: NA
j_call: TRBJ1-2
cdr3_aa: CASTDDRGGGYTF
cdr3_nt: TGTGCCAGCACCGACGACAGGGGCGGTGGCTACACCTTC

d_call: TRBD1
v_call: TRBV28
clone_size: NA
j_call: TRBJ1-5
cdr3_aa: CASRQDRGSNQPQHF
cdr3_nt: TGTGCCAGCAGACAGGACAGGGGAAGCAATCAGCCCCAGCATTTT

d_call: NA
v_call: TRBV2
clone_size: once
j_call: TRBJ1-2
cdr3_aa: CASQQQGWDYGYTF
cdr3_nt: TGTGCCAGCCAGCAGCAGGGGTGGGACTATGGCTACACCTTC

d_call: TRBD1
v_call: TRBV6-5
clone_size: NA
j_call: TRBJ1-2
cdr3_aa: CASRSTGGVYGYTF
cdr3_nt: TGTGCCAGCCGATCGACAGGGGGCGTATATGGCTACACCTTC

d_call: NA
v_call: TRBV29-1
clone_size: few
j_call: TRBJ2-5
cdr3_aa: CSANRAGGETQYF
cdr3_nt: TGCAGCGCTAATCGGGCTGGAGGCGAGACCCAGTACTTC

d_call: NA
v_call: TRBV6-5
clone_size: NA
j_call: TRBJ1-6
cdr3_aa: CASIWTANSPLHF
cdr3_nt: TGTGCCAGCATTTGGACAGCCAATTCACCCCTCCACTTT

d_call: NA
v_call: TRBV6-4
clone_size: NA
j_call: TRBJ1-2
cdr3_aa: CASSDSGTPNYGYTF
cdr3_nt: TGTGCCAGCAGTGACTCGGGGACTCCGAACTATGGCTACACCTTC

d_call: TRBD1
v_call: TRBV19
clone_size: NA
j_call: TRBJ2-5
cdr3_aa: CASSRSGTGEETQYF
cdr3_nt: TGTGCCAGTAGCCGGAGTGGGACAGGGGAAGAGACCCAGTACTTC

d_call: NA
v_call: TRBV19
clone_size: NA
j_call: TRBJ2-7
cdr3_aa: CASSASGIEQYF
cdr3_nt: TGTGCCAGTAGTGCCTCAGGGATCGAGCAGTACTTC